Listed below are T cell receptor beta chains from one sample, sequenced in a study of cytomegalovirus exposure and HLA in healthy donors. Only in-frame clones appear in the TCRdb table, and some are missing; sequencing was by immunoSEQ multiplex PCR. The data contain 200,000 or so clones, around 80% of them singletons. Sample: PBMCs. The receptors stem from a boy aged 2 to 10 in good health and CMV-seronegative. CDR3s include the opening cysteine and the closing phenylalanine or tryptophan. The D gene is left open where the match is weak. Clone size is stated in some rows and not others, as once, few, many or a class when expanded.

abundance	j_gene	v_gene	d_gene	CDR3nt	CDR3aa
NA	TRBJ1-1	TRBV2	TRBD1	TGTGCCAGCAGTGCGACAGGGGGCGCGGTGGAAGCTTTCTTT	CASSATGGAVEAFF
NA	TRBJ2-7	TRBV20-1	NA	TGCAGTGCTAAGGACAGCTACGAGCAGTACTTC	CSAKDSYEQYF
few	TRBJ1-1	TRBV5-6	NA	TGTGCCAGCAGCTTGTGGGGGGGAGGGACTGAAGCTTTCTTT	CASSLWGGGTEAFF
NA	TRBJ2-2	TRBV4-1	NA	TGCGCCAGCAGCCGGGTAGCGGCGAACACCGGGGAGCTGTTTTTT	CASSRVAANTGELFF
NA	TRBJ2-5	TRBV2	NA	TGTGCCAGCAGTAACTCTGACAGATACGGGGAGACCCAGTACTTC	CASSNSDRYGETQYF
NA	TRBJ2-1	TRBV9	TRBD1	TGTGCCAGCAGTGGGACAGGGGTGAGCAATGAGCAGTTCTTC	CASSGTGVSNEQFF
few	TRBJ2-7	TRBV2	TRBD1	TGTGCCAGCAGGGTGGGACAGTTCTACGAGCAGTACTTC	CASRVGQFYEQYF
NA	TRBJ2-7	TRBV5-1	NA	TGCGCCAGCAGCTTGGGGCAGACAAACGAGCAGTACTTC	CASSLGQTNEQYF
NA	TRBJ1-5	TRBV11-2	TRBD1	TGTGCCAGCAGCATGGACAGGGCTAATCAGCCCCAGCATTTT	CASSMDRANQPQHF
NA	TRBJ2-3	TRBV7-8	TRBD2	TGTGCCAGCAGAGGGACTAGCGGCATGGCGAATACGCAGTATTTT	CASRGTSGMANTQYF
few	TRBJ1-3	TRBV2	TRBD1	TGTGCCAGCAGACAGGGGGCTGGAAACACCATATATTTT	CASRQGAGNTIYF
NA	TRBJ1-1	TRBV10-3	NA	TGTGCCACGTACCCCTGGGGGACACCGAACACTGAAGCTTTCTTT	CATYPWGTPNTEAFF
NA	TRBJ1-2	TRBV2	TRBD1	TGTGTACTCTGGACAGGGTCCGTGTGTGGCTACACCTTC	CVLWTGSVCGYTF
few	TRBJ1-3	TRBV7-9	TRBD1	TGTGCCAGCAGCGAGGACAGGTACTCTGGAAACACCATATATTTT	CASSEDRYSGNTIYF
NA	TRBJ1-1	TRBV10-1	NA	TGCGCCAGCAGGCCCTCCACAGAGAACACTGAAGCTTTCTTT	CASRPSTENTEAFF
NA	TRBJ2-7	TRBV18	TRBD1	TGTGCCAGCTCACCCGGGACAGGGGTTCAGTACGAGCAGTACTTC	CASSPGTGVQYEQYF
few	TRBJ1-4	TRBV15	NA	TGTGCCACCAGCCGCTCGGGGTGGGGTGAAAAACTGTTTTTT	CATSRSGWGEKLFF
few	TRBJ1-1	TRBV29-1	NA	TGCAGCGTGGACTTCGGACAGAACAGTATGAACACTGAAGCTTTCTTT	CSVDFGQNSMNTEAFF
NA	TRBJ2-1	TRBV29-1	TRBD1	TGCAGCGTCACCCGGGACAGTTTCGGTTACAATGAGCAGTTCTTC	CSVTRDSFGYNEQFF
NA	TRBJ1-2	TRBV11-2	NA	TGTGCCAGCAGCTTAAAGGGACTGAAAAGCAACTATGGCTACACCTTC	CASSLKGLKSNYGYTF
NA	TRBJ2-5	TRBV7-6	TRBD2	TGTGCCAGCAGCTCCCCCGGGACTAGCGGGAGAAGGGAGACCCAGTACTTC	CASSSPGTSGRRETQYF
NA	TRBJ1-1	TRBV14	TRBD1	TGTGCCAGCAGCCAAGCCCAGGCAGGGGGTAGGACTGAAGCTTTCTTT	CASSQAQAGGRTEAFF
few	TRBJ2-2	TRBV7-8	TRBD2	TGTGCCAGCAGCTTTCTTGCGGGGGGGTTTAACACCGGGGAGCTGTTTTTT	CASSFLAGGFNTGELFF
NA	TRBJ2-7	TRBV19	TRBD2	TGTGCCAGTAGTTTGACAGGGTTCTCTAGCGGGAGCTCCTACGAGCAGTACTTC	CASSLTGFSSGSSYEQYF
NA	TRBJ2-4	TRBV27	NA	TGTGCCAGCAGCCGTACCCCAACGGACATTCAGTACTTC	CASSRTPTDIQYF
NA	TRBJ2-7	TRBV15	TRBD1	TGTGCCACCAGCACGGGACAGCAAGACCCCTACGAGCAGTACTTC	CATSTGQQDPYEQYF
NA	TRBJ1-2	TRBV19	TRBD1	TGTGCCAGTAGCCCCCGGGACAGGGGGGCAGGCTACACCTTC	CASSPRDRGAGYTF
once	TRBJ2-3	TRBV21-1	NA	TGTGCCAGCAGCAAACCCTGCGTAGGCGGATTTTCAGATACGCAGTATTTT	CASSKPCVGGFSDTQYF
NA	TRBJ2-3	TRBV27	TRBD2	TGTGCCAGCAATGTAGGCGGGGGGGATACGCAGTATTTT	CASNVGGGDTQYF
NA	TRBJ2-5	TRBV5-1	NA	TGCGCCAGCAGCTTGGTTGCAGCGACCCCTGGAGCCCAGTACTTC	CASSLVAATPGAQYF
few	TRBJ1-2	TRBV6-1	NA	TGTGCCAGCAGCGCGCTCGGACAGACTCCCTACACCTTC	CASSALGQTPYTF
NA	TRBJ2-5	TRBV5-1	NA	TGCGCCAGCAGCTTGTCAGGGAAGTTTACAGAGACCCAGTACTTC	CASSLSGKFTETQYF
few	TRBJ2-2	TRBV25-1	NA	TGTGCCAGCAGACCGGGACATTACACCGGGGAGCTGTTTTTT	CASRPGHYTGELFF
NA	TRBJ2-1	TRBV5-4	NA	TGTGCCAGCAGCTTGGGCGGGATAAGCTCCTACAATGAGCAGTTCTTC	CASSLGGISSYNEQFF
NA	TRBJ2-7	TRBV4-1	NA	TGCGCCAGCAGATATCTCCCACCGGGTGCCGGGGGTTACGAGCAGTACTTC	CASRYLPPGAGGYEQYF
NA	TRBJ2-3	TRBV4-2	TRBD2	TGTGCCAGCAGCCAAGAACGGGACTACCAGAGCACAGATACGCAGTATTTT	CASSQERDYQSTDTQYF
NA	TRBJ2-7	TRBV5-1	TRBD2	TGCGCCAGCAGCTTGGCTAGCGGGAGTAACTACGAGCAGTACTTC	CASSLASGSNYEQYF
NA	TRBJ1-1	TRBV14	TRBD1	TGTGCCAGCAGCCAAGTTATAGGGACAGCATCAATTGAAGCTTTCTTT	CASSQVIGTASIEAFF
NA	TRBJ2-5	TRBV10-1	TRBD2	TGCGCCAGCAGTCCTTGGCGGGAGGAGACCCAGTACTTC	CASSPWREETQYF
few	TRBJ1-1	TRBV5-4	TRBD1	TGTGCCAGCAACGAGGGACAGTTGAACACTGAAGCTTTCTTT	CASNEGQLNTEAFF
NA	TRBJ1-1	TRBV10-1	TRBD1	TGCGCCAGCAGTCGTGACAGGGGCCGTGAAGCTTTCTTT	CASSRDRGREAFF
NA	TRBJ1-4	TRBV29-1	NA	TGCAGCGCCCGGGGGATCGGGAAACTGTTTTTT	CSARGIGKLFF
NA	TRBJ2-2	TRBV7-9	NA	TGTGCCAGCGCACCGTCAGGGGGGGAGCTGTTTTTT	CASAPSGGELFF
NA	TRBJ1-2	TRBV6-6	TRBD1	TGTGCCAGCAGAATGACAGGGGATGGCTACACCTTC	CASRMTGDGYTF
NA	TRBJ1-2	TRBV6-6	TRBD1	TGTGCCAGCAGTTACTCGCGACAGGGAGATGGCTACACCTTC	CASSYSRQGDGYTF
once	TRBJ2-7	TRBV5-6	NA	TGTGCCAGCAGCTCAAGGACATTTTACGAGCAGTACTTC	CASSSRTFYEQYF
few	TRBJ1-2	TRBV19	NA	TGTGCCAGTAGTCCCCCGGGACATGCCTATGGCTACACCTTC	CASSPPGHAYGYTF
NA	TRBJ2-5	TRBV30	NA	TGTGCCTGGAGTGTGTACGTCGGGGAGACCCAGTACTTC	CAWSVYVGETQYF
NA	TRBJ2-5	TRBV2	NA	TGTGCCAGCAGGGGTTTAGCGGAAGAGACCCAGTACTTC	CASRGLAEETQYF
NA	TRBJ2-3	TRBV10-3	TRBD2	TGTGCCATAGGGGCTAGCGGGAGAGTCACAGATACGCAGTATTTT	CAIGASGRVTDTQYF
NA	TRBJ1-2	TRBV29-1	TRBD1	TGCAGCGTTGAAGACTGGACAGGGGGGGGCTATGGCTACACCTTC	CSVEDWTGGGYGYTF
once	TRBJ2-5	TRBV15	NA	TGTGCCACCAGCAGTAAAGGACACGAGACCCAGTACTTC	CATSSKGHETQYF
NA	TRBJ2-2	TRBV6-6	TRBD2	TGTGCCAGCAACGAGTGGCGGGAGGCCACCGGGGAGCTGTTTTTT	CASNEWREATGELFF
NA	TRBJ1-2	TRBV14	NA	TGTGCCAGCAGCCAAGCAGGACACCAACCTATGGATGGCTACACCTTC	CASSQAGHQPMDGYTF
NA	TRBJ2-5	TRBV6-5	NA	TGTGCCAGCAGTTACGACAGGACAAGGGAGACCCAGTACTTC	CASSYDRTRETQYF
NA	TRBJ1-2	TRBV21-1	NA	TGTGCCAGCAGCCCCCAAGGCGGGGCCGGGGGCTACACCTTC	CASSPQGGAGGYTF
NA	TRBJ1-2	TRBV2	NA	TGTGCCGCGGGGAGCTATGGCTACACCTTC	CAAGSYGYTF
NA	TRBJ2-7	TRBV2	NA	TGTGCCAGCAGTGTACTCTCCTACGAGCAGTACTTC	CASSVLSYEQYF
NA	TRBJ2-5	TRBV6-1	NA	TGTGCCAGCAGTAAGACAGGCCAAGAGACCCAGTACTTC	CASSKTGQETQYF